Shown below are 29 T cell receptor beta chains from a single sample sequenced in a study of cytomegalovirus exposure and HLA in healthy donors. Clones were sequenced by immunoSEQ multiplex PCR, and TCRdb holds only the in-frame ones, with some missing. This table holds 57,000 or so clones, roughly 96% found once. The sequenced sample was PBMCs. These receptors came from a young man in good health and CMV-seronegative.

The chain joins TRBV5-1 to TRBJ2-7; TRBD2 agrees at 8 bases. V lost 5 bases, J lost 8 bases, and 12 bases stayed unmatched. The V gene's germline CDR1 is SGHRS and CDR2 YFSETQ. The CDR3 length is 14 residues. The CDR3 spells CASSSGLGVVQQYF. For the CDR3, the DNA is TGCGCCAGCAGTTCGGGACTAGGCGTGGTCCAGCAGTACTTC.

The chain links TRBV7-2 to TRBJ1-2; 8 bases are a match to TRBD1. Trimming took 6 bases from V and 2 from J; bases not matched to a gene: 11. Germline V gene lookup returns CDR1 SGHTA and CDR2 FQGNSA. The CDR3 is 16 residues long. CDR3 loop: CASREPTGDFNYGYTF. The CDR3 region has the DNA TGTGCCAGCAGGGAACCGACAGGGGACTTCAACTATGGCTACACCTTC.

The chain is built from TRBV10-3 and TRBJ2-7; 11 bases match TRBD2. V dropped 4 bases and J dropped 0; count of bases not matched to a gene: 2. CDR3 size: 15 residues. Germline values: CDR1 ENHRY, CDR2 SYGVKD. CDR3 loop: CAISVGLAGSYEQYF. DNA for the CDR3: TGTGCCATCAGTGTCGGACTAGCGGGCTCCTACGAGCAGTACTTC.

This chain links TRBV7-9 with TRBJ2-3, with D perhaps matching TRBD2 (6 bases). CDR1 and CDR2 (germline): SEHNR, FQNEAQ (reference sequence). CDR3 length: 13 residues. V was clipped by 1 base and J by 12 bases, with 14 bases between them. The CDR3, as DNA: TGTGCCAGCAGCTTAGAGATCGGGGGAGATCAGTATTTT. Translating it yields CASSLEIGGDQYF.

This clone appeared once. The chain has TRBV28 and TRBJ1-3; maybe TRBD1 (6 bases). This CDR3 has 15 amino acids. The germline V gene has CDR1 MDHEN and CDR2 SYDVKM. V dropped 2 bases and J dropped 4 bases, with 12 bases sitting between them. CDR3 bases: TGTGCCAGCAGTTTAAACAGGGATGGGGGAAACACCATATATTTT. Amino acid sequence: CASSLNRDGGNTIYF.

The count of this clone is one. The chain carries TRBV18 and TRBJ2-2; 13 nucleotides align to TRBD2. Germline lookup yields CDR1 KGHSH and CDR2 LQKENI. Trimming removed 6 bases from V and 4 bases from J; junction bases left unmatched: 5. The CDR3 is made up of 16 amino acids. The CDR3 sequence: CASSAGLAGLTGELFF. The DNA for the CDR3 is TGTGCCAGCTCTGCGGGACTAGCGGGGCTCACCGGGGAGCTGTTTTTT.

This clone was seen only once. The gene calls are TRBV5-6 and TRBJ2-3; weak D call: TRBD1 (5 bases). The CDR3 runs 17 residues. Germline loops: CDR1 SGHDT, CDR2 YYEEEE. Trimming took 3 bases from V and 0 from J, leaving 17 bases between them. The CDR3 DNA sequence: TGTGCCAGCAGCTACCAAAGGGGCGCTGCTAGCACAGATACGCAGTATTTT. It codes for CASSYQRGAASTDTQYF.

This clone was found once. J is TRBJ2-3 and V is TRBV5-1, with D uncertain. Germline lookup yields CDR1 SGHRS and CDR2 YFSETQ. The CDR3 runs to 16 residues. Trimming pared 0 bases from V and 0 bases from J, leaving 11 bases between. The CDR3 is CASSLGLTKSTDTQYF. In DNA, the CDR3 is TGCGCCAGCAGCTTGGGTTTGACAAAGAGCACAGATACGCAGTATTTT. The full variable domain, with the rest looked up from reference TRBV5-1 and TRBJ2-3, is KAGVTQTPRYLIKTRGQQVTLSCSPISGHRSVSWYQQTPGQGLQFLFEYFSETQRNKGNFPGRFSGRQFSNSRSEMNVSTLELGDSALYLCASSLGLTKSTDTQYFGPGTRLTVL.

This chain joins TRBV9 and TRBJ2-7, with TRBD2 as a possible D gene (6 bases). In germline, CDR1 is SGDLS, CDR2 YYNGEE. The CDR3 runs 16 residues. Trimming shortened V by 4 bases and J by 3 bases, and 20 bases separated the two germline ends. The CDR3, as DNA: TGTGCCAGCAGCCCGCAATCCGGGACTGCCAGCTACGAGCAGTACTTC. It encodes CASSPQSGTASYEQYF.

J is TRBJ2-7 and V is TRBV18; D possibly corresponds to TRBD1 (5 bases). CDR1 KGHSH and CDR2 LQKENI come from the germline V gene. The CDR3 extends over 14 amino acids. The V gene lost 2 bases and the J gene lost 3 bases, with 11 bases spanning the gap. DNA for the CDR3: TGTGCCAGCTCACCAGGGCAACAGGTCTACGAGCAGTACTTC. Translated: CASSPGQQVYEQYF.

The chain combines TRBV7-8 with TRBJ2-3, with a possible D match to TRBD2 (6 bases). This CDR3 region has 15 residues. CDR1 and CDR2 from the germline V gene are SGHVS and FQNEAQ. Deletions cut 1 base from V and 4 bases from J, with 12 bases between. CDR3 region: CASSLVASSADTQYF. The CDR3 coding sequence is TGTGCCAGCAGCTTAGTGGCCTCTAGCGCAGATACGCAGTATTTT.

The V gene is TRBV29-1, the J gene TRBJ2-5; no clear D. The CDR3 runs 13 residues. V was cut by 2 bases and J by 2 bases, with 9 bases left in between. CDR1 is SQVTM and CDR2 is ANQGSEA in the germline V gene. CDR3: CSVEPPLQETQYF. CDR3 nucleotides: TGCAGCGTTGAACCCCCCTTGCAAGAGACCCAGTACTTC.

The rearrangement uses TRBV28 and TRBJ2-7; 9 bases match TRBD1. J was trimmed by 3 bases and V by 3 bases; bases with no gene match: 3. The CDR3 has 14 amino acids. Germline CDR1 is MDHEN and CDR2 is SYDVKM. The CDR3 loop is CASSFTGGIYEQYF. The CDR3 coding sequence is TGTGCCAGCAGTTTTACAGGGGGCATCTACGAGCAGTACTTC.

The chain uses TRBV4-1 and TRBJ2-2; a weak D match, TRBD1 (6 bases). The V gene's germline CDR1 is MGHRA and CDR2 YSYEKL. Trimming cost V 4 bases and J 2 bases, with 8 bases left between them. This CDR3 has 14 residues. CDR3 sequence: CASSPGTNTGELFF. Written as DNA, the CDR3 is TGCGCCAGCAGCCCAGGGACAAACACCGGGGAGCTGTTTTTT.

The V gene is TRBV28, the J gene TRBJ1-4; 8 nucleotides match TRBD1. Per germline, CDR1 MDHEN and CDR2 SYDVKM. The CDR3 has 14 residues. Trimming cost V 6 bases and J 8 bases; bases outside gene matches: 8. The DNA for the CDR3 is TGTGCCAGCAGGGGAGGACAGGGCCGGGAAAAACTGTTTTTT. Translation gives CASRGGQGREKLFF.

As DNA, the CDR3 is TGTGCCAGCAGCGTTAGCGGGACGGGCAATCAGCCCCAGCATTTT. Its protein product is CASSVSGTGNQPQHF. The chain links TRBV9 to TRBJ1-5, with a tentative D call TRBD1 (5 bases). The germline V and J ends were trimmed by 2 bases and 2 bases, with 11 bases remaining between them. This CDR3 contains 15 residues. Germline CDR1 and CDR2: SGDLS and YYNGEE.

This clone was detected only once. The V call is TRBV29-1, the J call TRBJ2-7, with 7 bases aligning to TRBD2. The CDR3 extends over 13 amino acids. The germline gives CDR1 SQVTM, CDR2 ANQGSEA. The junction had 3 bases not matched to a gene; V was cut back by 4 bases and J by 0 bases. The CDR3 reads CSVGGGSSYEQYF. CDR3 DNA sequence: TGCAGCGTTGGTGGCGGGAGCTCCTACGAGCAGTACTTC.

The chain combines TRBV2 with TRBJ2-1; D is uncertain. V lost 1 base, J lost 3 bases, and 4 bases lay in between. From germline, CDR1 is SNHLY and CDR2 FYNNEI. The CDR3 sequence is 13 residues long. The CDR3 region is CASSEVGYNEQFF. The CDR3 DNA sequence: TGTGCCAGCAGTGAAGTCGGCTACAATGAGCAGTTCTTC.

CDR3 amino acids: CASSLTPRTGELFF. In nucleotides, the CDR3 is TGTGCCAGCAGTCTCACTCCGAGGACCGGGGAGCTGTTTTTT. The chain couples TRBV27 to TRBJ2-2; D unresolved. The V end lost 5 bases, the J end lost 5 bases, and 12 bases lay between the germline ends. The V gene's germline CDR1 is MNHEY and CDR2 SMNVEV (reference sequence). This CDR3 has 14 amino acids.

V is TRBV7-9 and J is TRBJ2-1, with 7 bases that match TRBD2. The CDR3 contains 19 residues. The V gene end was trimmed by 1 base and the J gene end by 5 bases; junction bases not matched to a gene: 17. The germline gives CDR1 SEHNR, CDR2 FQNEAQ (reference sequence). The CDR3 coding sequence is TGTGCCAGCAGCTTAGAGGGTCTCTATTTTAGCGGGTATAACAATGAGCAGTTCTTC. Its protein is CASSLEGLYFSGYNNEQFF.

V usage is TRBV7-8 and J usage is TRBJ2-4; a weak D match, TRBD2 (5 bases). Deletions cut 3 bases from V and 0 bases from J, with 18 bases between. Germline V gene lookup returns CDR1 SGHVS and CDR2 FQNEAQ. The CDR3 sequence is 18 residues long. The CDR3 DNA reads as TGTGCCAGCAGCTTCCCCCGGGATGGGCGAGTAGCCAAAAACATTCAGTACTTC. Residues: CASSFPRDGRVAKNIQYF.

The gene calls are TRBV6-1 and TRBJ1-2; D gene ambiguous. V lost 3 bases and J lost 8, with 16 bases in between. The CDR3 runs to 14 residues. The germline gives CDR1 MNHNS, CDR2 SASEGT. Here the CDR3 reads CASSDVSRDGGYTF. Here the CDR3 DNA reads TGTGCCAGCAGTGATGTCAGCCGGGATGGAGGCTACACCTTC.

The rearrangement links TRBV11-2 to TRBJ2-1; D unresolved. CDR1 and CDR2 (germline): SGHAT, FQNNGV. The CDR3 spans 14 residues. V lost 5 bases and J 9 bases, leaving 17 bases between the germline ends. The CDR3 DNA is TGTGCCAGCAGCCCAGCCTACCGACTGGTTGAGCAGTTCTTC. It yields the protein CASSPAYRLVEQFF. Full variable domain (rest looked up from reference TRBV11-2 and TRBJ2-1): EAGVAQSPRYKIIEKRQSVAFWCNPISGHATLYWYQQILGQGPKLLIQFQNNGVVDDSQLPKDRFSAERLKGVDSTLKIQPAKLEDSAVYLCASSPAYRLVEQFFGPGTRLTVL.

This chain links TRBV4-1 with TRBJ2-1; D ambiguous. The CDR3 has 18 residues. The germline V gene encodes CDR1 MGHRA and CDR2 YSYEKL. V lost 0 bases and J 0 bases, leaving 15 bases between the germline ends. CDR3: CASSQDLQAKSSYNEQFF. In DNA, the CDR3 is TGCGCCAGCAGCCAAGATCTGCAAGCGAAGAGCTCCTACAATGAGCAGTTCTTC.

J is TRBJ2-5 and V is TRBV28; 7 positions match TRBD1. The CDR3 spans 16 residues. Trimming removed 1 base from V and 4 bases from J; junction bases left unmatched: 9. Per germline, CDR1 MDHEN and CDR2 SYDVKM. The CDR3 nucleotides are TGTGCCAGCAGTTTATTGACCTACAGGGGTACAGAGACCCAGTACTTC. It encodes CASSLLTYRGTETQYF.

The CDR3 loop is CASSLGQGGYEQYF. Here the CDR3 DNA reads TGTGCCAGCAGTTTAGGACAGGGGGGCTACGAGCAGTACTTC. The chain uses TRBV28 and TRBJ2-7; 10 bases align to TRBD1. The CDR3 spans 14 residues. Looked up from germline, CDR1 is MDHEN and CDR2 is SYDVKM. With 2 bases clipped from V and 3 bases from J, the junction kept 1 base outside the gene matches.

The chain recombines TRBV10-2 with TRBJ1-2; TRBD1 aligns across 10 bases. The CDR3 consists of 13 residues. CDR1 and CDR2 (germline): WSHSY, SAAADI. V gave up 4 bases and J gave up 11 bases; unmatched junction bases: 7. CDR3 protein: CASSVGTGAWYTF. CDR3 DNA: TGCGCCAGCAGTGTAGGGACAGGGGCCTGGTACACCTTC.

The V gene is TRBV4-3, the J gene TRBJ1-1; D is possibly TRBD1 (5 bases). V was pared by 0 bases and J by 4 bases, with 12 bases between. Germline-derived CDR1 and CDR2 are LGHNA and YSLEER. CDR3 length: 15 amino acids. CDR3 coding DNA: TGCGCCAGCAGCCAAGATCGGGGGGGGAGCACTGAAGCTTTCTTT. It codes for CASSQDRGGSTEAFF.

J is TRBJ2-1 and V is TRBV5-5; TRBD2 matches 12 bases. The CDR3 has 14 amino acids. Losses at the gene ends were 4 bases for V and 8 bases for J; bases not matched to a gene: 4. In germline, CDR1 is SGHKS, CDR2 YYEKEE (reference sequence). CDR3 nucleotide sequence: TGTGCCAGCAGCGCGACTAGCGGGAGTGATGAGCAGTTCTTC. As protein: CASSATSGSDEQFF.